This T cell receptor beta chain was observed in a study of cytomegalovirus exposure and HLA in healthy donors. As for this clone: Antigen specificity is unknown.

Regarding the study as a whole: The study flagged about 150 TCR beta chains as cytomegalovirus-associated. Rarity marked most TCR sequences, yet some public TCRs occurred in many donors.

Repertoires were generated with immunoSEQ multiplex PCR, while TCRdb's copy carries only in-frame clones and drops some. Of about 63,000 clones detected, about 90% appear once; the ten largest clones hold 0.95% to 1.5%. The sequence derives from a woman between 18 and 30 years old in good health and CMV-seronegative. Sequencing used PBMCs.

CDR3 protein: CASSWDRGNSPLHF. The DNA of the CDR3 is TGTGCCAGCAGCTGGGACAGGGGTAATTCACCCCTCCACTTT. V is TRBV5-8 and J is TRBJ1-6, with 10 bases identical to TRBD1. After removal of 3 bases from V and 6 bases from J, the junction contained 0 bases not matched to a gene. The germline gives CDR1 SGHTS, CDR2 YDEGEE. The CDR3 spans 14 residues.